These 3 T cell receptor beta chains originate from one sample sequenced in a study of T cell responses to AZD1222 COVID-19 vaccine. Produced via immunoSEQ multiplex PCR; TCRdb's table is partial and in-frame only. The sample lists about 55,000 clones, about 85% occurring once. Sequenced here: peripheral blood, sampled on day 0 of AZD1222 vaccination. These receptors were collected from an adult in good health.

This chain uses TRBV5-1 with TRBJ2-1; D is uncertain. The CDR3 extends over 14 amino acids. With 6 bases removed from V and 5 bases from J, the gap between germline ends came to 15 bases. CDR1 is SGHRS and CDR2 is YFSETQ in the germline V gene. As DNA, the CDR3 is TGCGCCAGCAACAGCGCCACCTCTAACAATGAGCAGTTCTTC. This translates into CASNSATSNNEQFF.

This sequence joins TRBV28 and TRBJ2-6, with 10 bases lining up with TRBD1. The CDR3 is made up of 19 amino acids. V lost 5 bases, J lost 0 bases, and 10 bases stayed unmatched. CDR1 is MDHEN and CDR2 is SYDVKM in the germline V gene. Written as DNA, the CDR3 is TGTGCCAGCAGTCAAGTTCGGACAGGGGGGCCCTCTGGGGCCAACGTCCTGACTTTC. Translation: CASSQVRTGGPSGANVLTF.

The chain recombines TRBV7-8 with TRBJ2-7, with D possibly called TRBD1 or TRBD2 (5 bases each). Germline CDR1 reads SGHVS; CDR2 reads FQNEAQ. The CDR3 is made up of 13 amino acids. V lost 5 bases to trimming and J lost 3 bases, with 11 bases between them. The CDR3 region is CASSPGTDYEQYF. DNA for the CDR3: TGTGCCAGCAGCCCCGGGACGGACTACGAGCAGTACTTC.